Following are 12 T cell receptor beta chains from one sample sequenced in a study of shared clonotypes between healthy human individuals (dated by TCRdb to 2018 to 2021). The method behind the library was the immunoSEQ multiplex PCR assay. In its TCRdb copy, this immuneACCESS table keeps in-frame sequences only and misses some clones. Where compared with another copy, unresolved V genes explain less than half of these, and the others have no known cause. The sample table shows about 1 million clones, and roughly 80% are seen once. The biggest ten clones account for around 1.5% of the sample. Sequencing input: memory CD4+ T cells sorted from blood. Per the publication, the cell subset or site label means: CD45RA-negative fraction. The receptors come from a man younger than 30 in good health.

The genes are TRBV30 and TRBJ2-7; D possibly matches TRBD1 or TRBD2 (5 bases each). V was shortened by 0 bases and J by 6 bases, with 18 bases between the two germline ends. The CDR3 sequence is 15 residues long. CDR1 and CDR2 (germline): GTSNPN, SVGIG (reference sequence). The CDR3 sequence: CAWSVRRDQVGEQYF. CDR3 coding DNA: TGTGCCTGGAGTGTACGTCGGGACCAAGTAGGCGAGCAGTACTTC.

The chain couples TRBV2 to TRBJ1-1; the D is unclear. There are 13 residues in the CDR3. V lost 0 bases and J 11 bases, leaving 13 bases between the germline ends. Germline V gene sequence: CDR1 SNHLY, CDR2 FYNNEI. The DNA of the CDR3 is TGTGCCAGCAGTGAAGCGGAGGCGCCGAGGGCTTTCTTT. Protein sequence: CASSEAEAPRAFF.

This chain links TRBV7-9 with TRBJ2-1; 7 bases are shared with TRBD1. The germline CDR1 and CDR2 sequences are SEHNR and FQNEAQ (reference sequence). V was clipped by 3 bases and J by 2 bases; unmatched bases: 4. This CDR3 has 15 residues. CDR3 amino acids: CASSFLQGTYNEQFF. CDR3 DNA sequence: TGTGCCAGCAGCTTTTTACAGGGGACCTACAATGAGCAGTTCTTC.

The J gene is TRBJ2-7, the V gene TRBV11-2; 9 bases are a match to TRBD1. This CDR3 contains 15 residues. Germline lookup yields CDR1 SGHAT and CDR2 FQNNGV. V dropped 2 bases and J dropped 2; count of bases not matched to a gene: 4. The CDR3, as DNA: TGTGCCAGCAGCTTACTCGGGACAGGGCCCTACGAGCAGTACTTC. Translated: CASSLLGTGPYEQYF.

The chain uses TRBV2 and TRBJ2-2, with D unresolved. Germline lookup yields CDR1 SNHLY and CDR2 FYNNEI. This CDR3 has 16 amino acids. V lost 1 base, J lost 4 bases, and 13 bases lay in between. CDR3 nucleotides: TGTGCCAGCAGTGAAGAGGCAGCGTACTCCACCGGGGAGCTGTTTTTT. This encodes CASSEEAAYSTGELFF.

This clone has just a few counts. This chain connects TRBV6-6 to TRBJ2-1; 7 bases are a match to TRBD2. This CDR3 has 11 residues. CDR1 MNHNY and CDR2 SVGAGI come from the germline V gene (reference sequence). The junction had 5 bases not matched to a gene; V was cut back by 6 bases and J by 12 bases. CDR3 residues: CASSRGTMQFF. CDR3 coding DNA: TGTGCCAGCAGCCGCGGGACTATGCAGTTCTTC.

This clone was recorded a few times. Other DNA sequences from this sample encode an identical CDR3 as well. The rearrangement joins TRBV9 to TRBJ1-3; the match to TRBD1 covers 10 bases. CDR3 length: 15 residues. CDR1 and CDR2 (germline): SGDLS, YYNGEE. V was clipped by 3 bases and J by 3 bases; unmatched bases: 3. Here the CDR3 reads CASSADRGLGNTIYF. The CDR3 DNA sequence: TGTGCCAGCAGCGCCGACAGGGGGCTTGGAAACACCATATATTTT.

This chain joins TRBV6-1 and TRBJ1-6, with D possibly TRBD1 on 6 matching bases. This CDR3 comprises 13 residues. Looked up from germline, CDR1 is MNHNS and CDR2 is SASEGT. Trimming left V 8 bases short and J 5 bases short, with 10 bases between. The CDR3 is CASQGNHNSPLHF. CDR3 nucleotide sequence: TGTGCCAGCCAGGGGAATCATAATTCACCCCTCCACTTT.

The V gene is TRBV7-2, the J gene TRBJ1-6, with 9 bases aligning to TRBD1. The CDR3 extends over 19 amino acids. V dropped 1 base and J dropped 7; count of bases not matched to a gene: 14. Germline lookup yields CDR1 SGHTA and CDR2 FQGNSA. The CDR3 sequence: CASSLVGSIQGARNSPLHF. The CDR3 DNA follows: TGTGCCAGCAGCTTAGTCGGGTCCATACAGGGGGCGCGGAATTCACCCCTCCACTTT.

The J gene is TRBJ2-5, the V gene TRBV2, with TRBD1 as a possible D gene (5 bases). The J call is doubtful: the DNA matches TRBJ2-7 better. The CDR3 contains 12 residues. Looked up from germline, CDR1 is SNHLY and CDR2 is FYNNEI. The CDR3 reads CASRSDTYEQYF. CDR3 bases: TGTGCCAGCAGATCGGACACCTACGAGCAGTACTTC.

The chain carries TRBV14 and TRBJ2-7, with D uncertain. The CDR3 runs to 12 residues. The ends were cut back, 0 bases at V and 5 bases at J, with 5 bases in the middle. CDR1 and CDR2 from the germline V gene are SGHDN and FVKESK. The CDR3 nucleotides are TGTGCCAGCAGCCAAGAACGCAACGAGCAGTACTTC. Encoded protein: CASSQERNEQYF.

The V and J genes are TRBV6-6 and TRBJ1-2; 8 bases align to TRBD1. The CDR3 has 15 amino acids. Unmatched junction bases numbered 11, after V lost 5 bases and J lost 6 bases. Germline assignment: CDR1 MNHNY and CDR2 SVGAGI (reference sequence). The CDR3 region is CASSSYRTGPDGYTF. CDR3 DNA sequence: TGTGCCAGCAGTAGTTACCGGACAGGGCCCGATGGCTACACCTTC.